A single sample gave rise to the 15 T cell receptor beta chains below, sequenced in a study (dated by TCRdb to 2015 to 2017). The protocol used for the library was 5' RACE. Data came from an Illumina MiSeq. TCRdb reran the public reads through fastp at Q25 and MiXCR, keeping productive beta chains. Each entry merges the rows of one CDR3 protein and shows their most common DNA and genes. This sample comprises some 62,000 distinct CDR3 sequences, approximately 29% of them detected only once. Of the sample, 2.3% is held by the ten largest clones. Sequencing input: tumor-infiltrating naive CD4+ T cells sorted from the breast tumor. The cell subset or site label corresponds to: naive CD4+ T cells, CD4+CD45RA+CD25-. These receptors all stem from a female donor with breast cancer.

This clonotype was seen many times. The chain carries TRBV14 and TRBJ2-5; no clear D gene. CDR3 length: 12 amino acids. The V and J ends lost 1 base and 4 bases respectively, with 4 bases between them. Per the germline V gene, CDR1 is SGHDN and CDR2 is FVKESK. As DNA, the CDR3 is TGTGCCAGCAGCCAAGTTCTAGAGACCCAGTACTTC. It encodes CASSQVLETQYF.

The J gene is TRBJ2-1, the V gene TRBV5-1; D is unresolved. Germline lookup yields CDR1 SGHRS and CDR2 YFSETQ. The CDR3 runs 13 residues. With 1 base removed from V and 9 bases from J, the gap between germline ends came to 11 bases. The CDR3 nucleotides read TGCGCCAGCAGCTTGCAGAGGAACGGTGAGCAGTTCTTC. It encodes CASSLQRNGEQFF.

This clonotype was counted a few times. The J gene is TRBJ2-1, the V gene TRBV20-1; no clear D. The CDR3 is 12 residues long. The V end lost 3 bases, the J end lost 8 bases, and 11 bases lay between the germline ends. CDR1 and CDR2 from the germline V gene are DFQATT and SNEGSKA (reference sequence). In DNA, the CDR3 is TGCAGTGCTAGGCGATCCCCCTATGAGCAGTTCTTC. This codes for CSARRSPYEQFF.

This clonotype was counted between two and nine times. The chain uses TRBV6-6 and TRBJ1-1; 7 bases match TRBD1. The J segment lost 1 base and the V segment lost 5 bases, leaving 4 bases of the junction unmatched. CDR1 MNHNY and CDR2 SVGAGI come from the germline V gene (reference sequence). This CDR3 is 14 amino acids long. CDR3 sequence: CASSLTGANTEAFF. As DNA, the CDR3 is TGTGCCAGCAGTCTCACAGGGGCGAACACTGAAGCTTTCTTT.

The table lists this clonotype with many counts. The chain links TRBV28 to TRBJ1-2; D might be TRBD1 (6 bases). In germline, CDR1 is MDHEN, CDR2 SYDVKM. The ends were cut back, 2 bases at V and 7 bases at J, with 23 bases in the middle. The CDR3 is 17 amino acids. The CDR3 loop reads CASSLPTINQGMGGYTF. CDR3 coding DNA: TGTGCCAGCAGTTTACCGACAATCAACCAGGGGATGGGTGGCTACACCTTC.

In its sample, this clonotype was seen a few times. In nucleotides, the CDR3 is TGCAGTGCTAGAGATGCGGCAGGTCTAAACACCATATATTTT. Translated: CSARDAAGLNTIYF. This rearrangement joins TRBV20-1 to TRBJ1-3; D is uncertain. There are 14 residues in the CDR3. Germline lookup yields CDR1 DFQATT and CDR2 SNEGSKA (reference sequence). V was clipped by 0 bases and J by 6 bases, with 12 bases between them.

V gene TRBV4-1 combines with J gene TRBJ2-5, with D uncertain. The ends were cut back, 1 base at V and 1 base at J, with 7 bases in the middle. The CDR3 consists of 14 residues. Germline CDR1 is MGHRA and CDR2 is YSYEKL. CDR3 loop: CASSQVGSQETQYF. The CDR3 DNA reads TGCGCCAGCAGCCAAGTGGGTAGCCAAGAGACCCAGTACTTC.

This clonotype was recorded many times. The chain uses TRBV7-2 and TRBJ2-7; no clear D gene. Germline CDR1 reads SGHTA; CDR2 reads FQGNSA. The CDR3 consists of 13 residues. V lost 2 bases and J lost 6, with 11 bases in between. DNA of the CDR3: TGTGCCAGCAGCTTATTTCCCTTTGGCGAGCAGTACTTC. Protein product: CASSLFPFGEQYF.

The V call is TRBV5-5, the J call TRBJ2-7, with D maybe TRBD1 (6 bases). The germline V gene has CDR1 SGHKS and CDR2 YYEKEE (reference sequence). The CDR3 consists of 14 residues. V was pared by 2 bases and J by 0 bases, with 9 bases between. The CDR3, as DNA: TGTGCCAGCAGCTTTGGACAGAGCTCCTACGAGCAGTACTTC. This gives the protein CASSFGQSSYEQYF.

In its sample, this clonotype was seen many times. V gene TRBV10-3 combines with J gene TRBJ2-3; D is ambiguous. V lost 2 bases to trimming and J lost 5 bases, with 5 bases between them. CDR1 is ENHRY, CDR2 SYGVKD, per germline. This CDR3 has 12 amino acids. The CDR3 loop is CAISEVEDTQYF. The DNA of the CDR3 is TGTGCCATCAGTGAGGTGGAAGATACGCAGTATTTT.

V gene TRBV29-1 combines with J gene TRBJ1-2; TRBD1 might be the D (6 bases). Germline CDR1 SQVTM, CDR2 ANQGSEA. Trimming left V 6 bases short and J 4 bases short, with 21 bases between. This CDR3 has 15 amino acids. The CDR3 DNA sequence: TGCAGCGTACCTGGGACACTCCCGAACCCCTATGGCTACACCTTC. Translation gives CSVPGTLPNPYGYTF.

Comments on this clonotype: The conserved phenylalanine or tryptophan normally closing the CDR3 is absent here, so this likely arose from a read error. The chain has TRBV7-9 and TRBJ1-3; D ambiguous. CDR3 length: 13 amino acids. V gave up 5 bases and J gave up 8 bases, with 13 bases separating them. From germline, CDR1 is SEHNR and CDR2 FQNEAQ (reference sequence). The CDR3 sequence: CASSLAEKYTIYC. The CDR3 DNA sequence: TGTGCCAGCAGCCTGGCAGAGAAGTACACCATATATTGT.

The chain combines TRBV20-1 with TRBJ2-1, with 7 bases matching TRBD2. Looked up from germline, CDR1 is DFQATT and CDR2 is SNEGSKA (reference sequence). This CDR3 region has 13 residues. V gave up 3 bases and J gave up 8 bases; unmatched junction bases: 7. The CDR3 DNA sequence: TGCAGTGCTAGCCCGGGAGGAGGAGATGAGCAGTTCTTC. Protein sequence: CSASPGGGDEQFF.

The CDR3 sequence: CASSLLGPPHEQYF. Here the CDR3 DNA reads TGTGCCAGCAGCTTATTGGGCCCCCCACACGAGCAGTACTTC. The genes are TRBV7-9 and TRBJ2-7; D unresolved. CDR3 length: 14 amino acids. Germline assignment: CDR1 SEHNR and CDR2 FQNEAQ (reference sequence). Trimming stripped 2 bases from V and 5 bases from J, with 13 bases between.

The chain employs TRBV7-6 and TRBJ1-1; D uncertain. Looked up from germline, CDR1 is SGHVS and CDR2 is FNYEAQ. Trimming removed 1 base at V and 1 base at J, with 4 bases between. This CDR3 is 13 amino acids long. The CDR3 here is CASSLEQNTEAFF. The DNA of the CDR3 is TGTGCCAGCAGCTTAGAACAGAACACTGAAGCTTTCTTT.